Presented here are 18 T cell receptor beta chains from one specimen sequenced in a study of blood T cell repertoires in COVID-19. Sequencing used immunoSEQ multiplex PCR; TCRdb keeps in-frame clones, though not all of them. The sample has about 100,000 clones, 92% seen once. The sequenced material came from peripheral blood. Receptor source: an older man with acute or convalescent COVID-19.

The rearrangement links TRBV28 to TRBJ1-5; D uncertain. This CDR3 comprises 16 residues. The germline CDR1 and CDR2 sequences are MDHEN and SYDVKM. The ends were cut back, 5 bases at V and 1 base at J, with 15 bases in the middle. CDR3 residues: CASSPTREISNQPQHF. In DNA, the CDR3 is TGTGCCAGCAGTCCCACAAGGGAGATAAGCAATCAGCCCCAGCATTTT.

V gene TRBV5-1 combines with J gene TRBJ1-2, with D unresolved. V was trimmed by 4 bases and J by 4 bases, leaving 14 bases between them. The CDR3 is made up of 14 amino acids. Per the germline V gene, CDR1 is SGHRS and CDR2 is YFSETQ. CDR3 bases: TGCGCCAGCAGCCCCGGGGAACGGATCTATGGCTACACCTTC. It codes for CASSPGERIYGYTF.

The chain carries TRBV5-6 and TRBJ1-1, with 10 nucleotides matching TRBD1. Unmatched junction bases numbered 0, after V lost 0 bases and J lost 1 base. Per germline, CDR1 SGHDT and CDR2 YYEEEE. The CDR3 sequence is 15 residues long. Here the CDR3 DNA reads TGTGCCAGCAGCTTGGGGGACAGGGGGAACACTGAAGCTTTCTTT. Its translation is CASSLGDRGNTEAFF. Based on the CDR3 plus reference TRBV5-6 and TRBJ1-1, the full variable domain is DAGVTQSPTHLIKTRGQQVTLRCSPKSGHDTVSWYQQALGQGPQFIFQYYEEEERQRGNFPDRFSGHQFPNYSSELNVNALLLGDSALYLCASSLGDRGNTEAFFGQGTRLTVV.

This clone was seen a few times. The CDR3 spells CASSLAGGYEQYF. CDR3 sequence (DNA): TGTGCCAGCAGCTTAGCTGGAGGGTACGAGCAGTACTTC. This chain links TRBV7-9 with TRBJ2-7; the D gene is possibly TRBD2 (6 bases). The V gene's germline CDR1 is SEHNR and CDR2 FQNEAQ (reference sequence). This CDR3 contains 13 residues. V lost 0 bases to trimming and J lost 4 bases, with 7 bases between them.

In DNA form, the CDR3 reads TGTGCCAGCAGCCAAGATCAGGGTTGGTCCTATGGCTACACCTTC. Translated: CASSQDQGWSYGYTF. V gene TRBV3-1 (or the pseudogene TRBV3-2) combines with J gene TRBJ1-2, with D perhaps TRBD1 (5 bases). Trimming shortened V by 0 bases and J by 4 bases, and 12 bases separated the two germline ends. The CDR3 has 15 amino acids. Germline CDR1 LGHDT, CDR2 YNNKEL (reference sequence).

The rearrangement uses TRBV4-3 and TRBJ2-3, with D perhaps matching TRBD2 (6 bases). Germline V lookup: CDR1 LGHNA, CDR2 YSLEER. CDR3 length: 13 amino acids. Trimming removed 3 bases at V and 10 bases at J, with 14 bases between. The CDR3 sequence is CASSHREIGAQYF. The CDR3 nucleotides read TGCGCCAGCAGCCACCGGGAGATAGGGGCGCAGTATTTT.

The V gene is TRBV5-1, the J gene TRBJ2-1, with D possibly matching TRBD2 (6 bases). Trimming pared 4 bases from V and 3 bases from J, leaving 14 bases between. CDR1 SGHRS and CDR2 YFSETQ come from the germline V gene. CDR3 length equals 15 residues. The CDR3 here is CASSEARGIYNEQFF. The DNA of the CDR3 is TGCGCCAGCAGCGAAGCGCGGGGAATCTACAATGAGCAGTTCTTC.

V is TRBV3-1 (or the pseudogene TRBV3-2) and J is TRBJ1-2; D possibly corresponds to TRBD1 (5 bases). The CDR3 loop spans 16 amino acids. Germline V gene data show CDR1 as LGHDT and CDR2 as YNNKEL (reference sequence). V was shortened by 0 bases and J by 8 bases, with 19 bases between the two germline ends. The CDR3 here is CASSQDTVLKGYGYTF. CDR3 coding DNA: TGTGCCAGCAGCCAAGATACAGTATTGAAGGGGTACGGCTACACCTTC.

This clone was observed a single time. The genes are TRBV28 and TRBJ2-1; TRBD2 aligns across 11 bases. V gave up 7 bases and J gave up 7 bases; unmatched junction bases: 3. Germline V gene sequence: CDR1 MDHEN, CDR2 SYDVKM. This CDR3 is built from 13 residues. In nucleotides, the CDR3 is TGTGCCAGCAACCCTAGCGGGAGGAATGAGCAGTTCTTC. Translating gives CASNPSGRNEQFF.

J is TRBJ2-1 and V is TRBV27; TRBD2 is a possible D gene (7 bases). The germline V gene has CDR1 MNHEY and CDR2 SMNVEV (reference sequence). CDR3 length equals 17 residues. Trimming cost V 2 bases and J 5 bases, with 19 bases left between them. In DNA form, the CDR3 reads TGTGCCAGCAGTTTACGCCCGGGGGCGGGGGTTAACAATGAGCAGTTCTTC. Protein sequence: CASSLRPGAGVNNEQFF.

The chain is built from TRBV4-1 and TRBJ1-4; D remains unclear. The CDR3 runs 13 residues. Germline V gene sequence: CDR1 MGHRA, CDR2 YSYEKL. V gave up 4 bases and J gave up 8 bases, with 11 bases separating them. CDR3 DNA sequence: TGCGCCAGCAGCCGATGGAGGAGGGAAAAACTGTTTTTT. This encodes CASSRWRREKLFF.

V and J are TRBV4-3 and TRBJ2-5, with 7 bases fitting TRBD2. In germline, CDR1 is LGHNA, CDR2 YSLEER. The CDR3 is 12 residues long. Trimming took 3 bases from V and 5 from J; bases not matched to a gene: 0. CDR3 sequence reads: CASSQGGETQYF. The CDR3 region has the DNA TGCGCCAGCAGCCAGGGGGGGGAGACCCAGTACTTC.

V usage is TRBV11-2 and J usage is TRBJ2-3; TRBD2 matches at 7 bases. CDR1 SGHAT and CDR2 FQNNGV come from the germline V gene. The V and J ends lost 5 bases and 2 bases, in that order; junction bases with no gene match: 7. The CDR3 sequence is 15 residues long. As DNA, the CDR3 is TGTGCCAGCAGCGCCCGGACTAGTCCCACAGATACGCAGTATTTT. Protein product: CASSARTSPTDTQYF.

The V gene is TRBV5-6, the J gene TRBJ2-7, with a possible D match to TRBD2 (6 bases). Per the germline V gene, CDR1 is SGHDT and CDR2 is YYEEEE. The CDR3 runs to 12 residues. Trimming pared 4 bases from V and 2 bases from J, leaving 7 bases between. CDR3 nucleotides: TGTGCCAGCAGCCCGGGGGCCTACGAGCAGTACTTC. Encoded protein: CASSPGAYEQYF.

With respect to this clone: An end of the junction does not agree with germline; a read error may underlie this. This specimen includes other DNA sequences encoding the same CDR3. The chain combines TRBV27 with TRBJ2-7, with D maybe TRBD1 (5 bases). Germline loops: CDR1 MNHEY, CDR2 SMNVEV (reference sequence). This CDR3 has 15 residues. Written as DNA, the CDR3 is TGTGCCAGCAGTTTATTTGGACACCCCTCCTACGAGCAATACTTC. As protein: CASSLFGHPSYEQYF.

The chain carries TRBV29-1 and TRBJ2-3; a possible D gene is TRBD2 (6 bases). The CDR3 has 14 amino acids. Trimming shortened V by 7 bases and J by 3 bases, and 17 bases separated the two germline ends. Germline assignment: CDR1 SQVTM and CDR2 ANQGSEA. The CDR3 sequence is CSEQLLAETDTQYF. The CDR3 DNA follows: TGCAGCGAGCAACTACTAGCTGAGACAGATACGCAGTATTTT.

The CDR3 sequence: CASSPQWTGGQETQYF. CDR3 coding DNA: TGTGCCAGCTCACCACAATGGACAGGGGGCCAAGAGACCCAGTACTTC. The chain has TRBV18 and TRBJ2-5; TRBD1 matches 10 bases. Germline V CDR1 and CDR2: KGHSH, LQKENI. The CDR3 extends over 16 amino acids. V lost 1 base, J lost 1 base, and 3 bases stayed unmatched.

J is TRBJ2-2 and V is TRBV11-3; weak D call: TRBD2 (6 bases). Trimming took off 7 bases at V and 8 bases at J, with 17 bases between the two ends. There are 14 residues in the CDR3. CDR1 and CDR2 (germline): SGHNT, YENEEA. CDR3 sequence (DNA): TGTGCCAGCAAGGGCGAGCCGGCGGGGGGGGAGCTGTTTTTT. This codes for CASKGEPAGGELFF. Drawing the rest from reference TRBV11-3 and TRBJ2-2, the complete variable domain is EAGVVQSPRYKIIEKKQPVAFWCNPISGHNTLYWYLQNLGQGPELLIRYENEEAVDDSQLPKDRFSAERLKGVDSTLKIQPAELGDSAVYLCASKGEPAGGELFFGEGSRLTVL.